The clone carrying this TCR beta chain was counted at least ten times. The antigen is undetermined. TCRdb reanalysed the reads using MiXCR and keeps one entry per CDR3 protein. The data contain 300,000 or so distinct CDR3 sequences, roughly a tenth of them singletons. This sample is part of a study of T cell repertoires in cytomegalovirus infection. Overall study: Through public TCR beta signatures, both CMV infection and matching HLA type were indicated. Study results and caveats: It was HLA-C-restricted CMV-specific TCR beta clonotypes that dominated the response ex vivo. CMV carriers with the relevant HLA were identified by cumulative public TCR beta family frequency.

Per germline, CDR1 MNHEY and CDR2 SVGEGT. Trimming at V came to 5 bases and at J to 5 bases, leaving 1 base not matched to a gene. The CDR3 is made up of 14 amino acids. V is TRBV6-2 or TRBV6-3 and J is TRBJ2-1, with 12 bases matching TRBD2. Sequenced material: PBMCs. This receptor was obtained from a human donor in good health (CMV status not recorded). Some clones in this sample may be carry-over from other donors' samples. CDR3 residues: CASSRLAGDNEQFF. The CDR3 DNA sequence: TGTGCCAGCAGTCGACTAGCGGGGGACAATGAGCAGTTCTTC.